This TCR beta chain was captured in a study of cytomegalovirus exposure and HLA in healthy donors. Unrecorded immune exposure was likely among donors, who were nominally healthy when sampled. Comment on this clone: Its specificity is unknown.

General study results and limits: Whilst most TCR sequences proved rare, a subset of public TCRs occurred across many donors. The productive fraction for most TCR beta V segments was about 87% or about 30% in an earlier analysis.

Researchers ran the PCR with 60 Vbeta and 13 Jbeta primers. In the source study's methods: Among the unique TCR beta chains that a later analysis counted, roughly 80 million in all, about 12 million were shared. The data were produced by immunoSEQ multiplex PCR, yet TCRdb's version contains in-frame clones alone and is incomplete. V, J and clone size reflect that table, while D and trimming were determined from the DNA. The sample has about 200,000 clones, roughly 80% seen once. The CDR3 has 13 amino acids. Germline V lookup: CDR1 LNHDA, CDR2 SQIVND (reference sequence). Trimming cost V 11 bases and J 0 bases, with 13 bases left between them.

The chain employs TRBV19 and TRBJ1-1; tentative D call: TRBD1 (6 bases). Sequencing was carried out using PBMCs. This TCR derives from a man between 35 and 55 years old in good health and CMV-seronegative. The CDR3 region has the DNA TGTGCCGGAGCTCAGGGGTTGAACACTGAAGCTTTCTTT. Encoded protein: CAGAQGLNTEAFF.